Listed below are T cell receptor beta chains from one sample, sequenced in a study of cytomegalovirus exposure and HLA in healthy donors. The table came from immunoSEQ multiplex PCR; TCRdb's copy has only in-frame clones and leaves some out. The table records over 150,000 clones, roughly 77% of them present only once. Sequenced material: PBMCs. Receptors were obtained from a woman aged 30 to 39 in good health and CMV-seropositive. Both conserved end residues are part of each CDR3. A D gene is named only where the DNA matches it firmly. Clone sizes are given selectively: once, few, many, or a class where the clone is expanded.

v_call	j_call	d_call	clone_size	cdr3_aa	cdr3_nt
TRBV2	TRBJ1-2	NA	NA	CASRGHGYTF	TGTGCCAGCAGGGGGCATGGCTACACCTTC
TRBV7-2	TRBJ2-7	NA	NA	CASRTDSPNEQYF	TGTGCCAGCCGGACCGACAGTCCAAACGAGCAGTACTTC
TRBV5-6	TRBJ2-3	TRBD2	once	CASSPGLAGAPHSDTQYF	TGTGCCAGCAGCCCCGGACTAGCGGGAGCGCCTCATTCAGATACGCAGTATTTT
TRBV5-5	TRBJ2-2	NA	NA	CASSLAGDTGELFF	TGTGCCAGCAGCTTAGCCGGGGACACCGGGGAGCTGTTTTTT
TRBV4-1	TRBJ2-4	TRBD1	NA	CASSQVFSGTGPSNIQYF	TGCGCCAGCAGCCAAGTATTCTCCGGGACAGGTCCGTCCAACATTCAGTACTTC
TRBV5-4	TRBJ1-2	TRBD1	NA	CASSVTGNYGYTF	TGTGCCAGCAGCGTGACAGGGAACTATGGCTACACCTTC
TRBV5-1	TRBJ2-3	NA	NA	CASSLGTATDTQYF	TGCGCCAGCAGCTTGGGGACTGCCACAGATACGCAGTATTTT
TRBV11-2	TRBJ1-2	TRBD1	NA	CASMPGQSNYGYTF	TGTGCCAGCATGCCGGGACAGTCTAACTATGGCTACACCTTC
TRBV2	TRBJ2-7	TRBD1	NA	CASSWDRGDYEQYF	TGTGCCAGCAGCTGGGACAGGGGGGACTACGAGCAGTACTTC
TRBV2	TRBJ2-3	NA	few	CASLASLDTQYF	TGTGCCAGTCTAGCATCCCTAGATACGCAGTATTTT
TRBV14	TRBJ2-7	NA	NA	CASSQAAPPSSYEQYF	TGTGCCAGCAGCCAAGCCGCCCCTCCCAGCTCCTACGAGCAGTACTTC
TRBV6-5	TRBJ1-4	TRBD1	NA	CASSANRGGKLFF	TGTGCCAGCAGTGCCAACAGGGGTGGAAAACTGTTTTTT
TRBV11-2	TRBJ2-5	NA	NA	CASRRLGARETQYF	TGTGCCAGCCGGCGTTTAGGGGCACGGGAGACCCAGTACTTC
TRBV5-6	TRBJ1-2	TRBD1	few	CASSFPQGAGYTF	TGTGCCAGCAGCTTTCCACAGGGGGCTGGCTACACCTTC
TRBV19	TRBJ1-2	TRBD1	NA	CATGENYGYTF	TGTGCGACAGGGGAGAACTATGGCTACACCTTC
TRBV5-1	TRBJ2-1	TRBD2	NA	CASSFARTGGEQFF	TGCGCCAGCAGCTTCGCGCGCACGGGGGGTGAGCAGTTCTTC
TRBV7-9	TRBJ2-7	NA	few	CASSRDSTTYEQYF	TGTGCCAGCAGCCGGGACTCAACTACCTACGAGCAGTACTTC
TRBV27	TRBJ2-3	TRBD2	few	CASSSQREEDTQYF	TGTGCCAGCAGTTCCCAGCGGGAGGAAGATACGCAGTATTTT
TRBV19	TRBJ1-1	NA	NA	CATIDRLGAEAFF	TGTGCCACCATTGACAGGTTGGGGGCTGAAGCTTTCTTT
TRBV19	TRBJ1-1	NA	once	CASSIGQKGAEAFF	TGTGCCAGTAGTATTGGCCAAAAAGGGGCTGAAGCTTTCTTT
TRBV27	TRBJ1-4	NA	NA	CASGTGFNEKLFF	TGTGCCAGCGGTACAGGGTTTAATGAAAAACTGTTTTTT
TRBV2	TRBJ2-3	TRBD2	NA	CASSVTGTSGGTDTQYF	TGTGCCAGCAGTGTCACCGGGACTAGCGGTGGCACAGATACGCAGTATTTT
TRBV5-1	TRBJ1-4	NA	NA	CASSLQEGNEKLFF	TGCGCCAGCAGTCTACAAGAGGGTAATGAAAAACTGTTTTTT
TRBV27	TRBJ2-3	TRBD2	NA	CASRLAGELDTQYF	TGTGCCAGCAGGCTAGCGGGAGAACTTGATACGCAGTATTTT
TRBV28	TRBJ2-3	NA	NA	CASRLSTDTQYF	TGTGCCAGCAGACTTTCCACAGATACGCAGTATTTT
TRBV2	TRBJ1-3	TRBD1	NA	CASRDRGTGNTIYF	TGTGCCAGCAGGGACAGGGGAACCGGAAACACCATATATTTT
TRBV5-5	TRBJ2-5	NA	NA	CASSPWPGSVQETQYF	TGTGCCAGCAGCCCGTGGCCTGGCAGCGTCCAAGAGACCCAGTACTTC
TRBV11-2	TRBJ1-4	NA	few	CASSLPIGYAEKLFF	TGTGCCAGCAGCTTACCCATCGGTTACGCTGAAAAACTGTTTTTT
TRBV5-4	TRBJ2-7	NA	NA	CASRPEAFSYEQYF	TGTGCCAGCCGCCCGGAGGCCTTCTCCTACGAGCAGTACTTC
TRBV6-1	TRBJ2-1	TRBD2	NA	CASRLAGRLEQFF	TGTGCCAGCAGACTAGCGGGACGTTTAGAGCAGTTCTTC
TRBV15	TRBJ2-1	NA	NA	CATSRDKRSEQFF	TGTGCCACCAGCAGAGATAAACGCAGTGAGCAGTTCTTC
TRBV28	TRBJ2-7	TRBD2	NA	CASRSAGGIYEQYF	TGTGCCAGCAGGTCGGCGGGGGGAATCTACGAGCAGTACTTC
TRBV11-2	TRBJ1-2	NA	few	CASSFRADGYTF	TGTGCCAGCAGCTTCAGGGCGGATGGCTACACCTTC
TRBV9	TRBJ1-5	TRBD1	NA	CASSVEDRGGQPQHF	TGTGCCAGCAGCGTAGAGGACAGGGGCGGGCAGCCCCAGCATTTT
TRBV7-9	TRBJ2-7	TRBD2	NA	CSSSLAGAPYEQYF	TGTTCCAGCAGCTTAGCGGGGGCCCCCTACGAGCAGTACTTC
TRBV2	TRBJ1-2	NA	once	CASTTGAGGYTF	TGTGCCAGCACTACGGGAGCGGGCGGCTACACCTTC
TRBV18	TRBJ2-7	NA	NA	CASSLIEGSHEQYF	TGTGCCAGCTCACTAATAGAGGGATCCCACGAGCAGTACTTC
TRBV19	TRBJ2-2	TRBD1	few	CASSDRVATGELFF	TGTGCCAGTAGTGACAGGGTCGCCACCGGGGAGCTGTTTTTT
TRBV5-4	TRBJ1-3	TRBD1	NA	CASSGGQNPGNTIYF	TGTGCCAGCAGCGGGGGACAGAACCCTGGAAACACCATATATTTT
TRBV15	TRBJ1-2	TRBD1	few	CATSRDRGSYGYTF	TGTGCCACCAGCAGGGACAGGGGTTCCTATGGCTACACCTTC
TRBV5-1	TRBJ2-7	NA	NA	CASGAVPYEQYF	TGCGCCAGTGGGGCGGTTCCCTACGAGCAGTACTTC
TRBV6-5	TRBJ1-6	NA	NA	CASSYGNSPLHF	TGTGCCAGCAGTTACGGCAATTCACCCCTCCACTTT